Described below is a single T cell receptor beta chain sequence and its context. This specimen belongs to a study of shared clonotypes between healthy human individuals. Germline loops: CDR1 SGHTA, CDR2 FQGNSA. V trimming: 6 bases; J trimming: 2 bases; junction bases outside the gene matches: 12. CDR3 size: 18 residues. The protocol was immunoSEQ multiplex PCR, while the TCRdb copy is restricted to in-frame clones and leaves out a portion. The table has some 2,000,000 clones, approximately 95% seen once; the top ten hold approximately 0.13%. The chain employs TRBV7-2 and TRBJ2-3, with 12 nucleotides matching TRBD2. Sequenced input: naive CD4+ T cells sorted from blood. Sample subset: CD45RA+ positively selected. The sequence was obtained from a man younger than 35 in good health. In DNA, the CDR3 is TGTGCCAGCAGTTCGTGGGGCGGACTAGCGGGGAACACAGATACGCAGTATTTT. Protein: CASSSWGGLAGNTDTQYF. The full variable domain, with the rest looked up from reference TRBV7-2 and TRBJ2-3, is GAGVSQSPSNKVTEKGKDVELRCDPISGHTALYWYRQSLGQGLEFLIYFQGNSAPDKSGLPSDRFSAERTGGSVSTLTIQRTQQEDSAVYLCASSSWGGLAGNTDTQYFGPGTRLTVL.